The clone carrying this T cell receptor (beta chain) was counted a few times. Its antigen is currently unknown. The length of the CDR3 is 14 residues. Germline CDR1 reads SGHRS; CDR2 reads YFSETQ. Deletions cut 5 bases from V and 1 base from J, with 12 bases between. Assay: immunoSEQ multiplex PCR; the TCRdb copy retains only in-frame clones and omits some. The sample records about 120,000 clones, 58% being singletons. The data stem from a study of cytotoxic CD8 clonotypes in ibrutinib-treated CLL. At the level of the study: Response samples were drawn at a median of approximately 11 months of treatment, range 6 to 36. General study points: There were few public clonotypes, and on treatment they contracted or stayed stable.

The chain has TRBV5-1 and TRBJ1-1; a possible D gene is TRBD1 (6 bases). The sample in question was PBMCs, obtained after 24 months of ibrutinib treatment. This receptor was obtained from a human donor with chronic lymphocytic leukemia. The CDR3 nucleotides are TGCGCCAGCAGTGTCGACAGGCCGAACACTGAAGCTTTCTTT. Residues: CASSVDRPNTEAFF.